This T cell receptor (beta chain) came from a study of regulatory T cells in long-lasting Graves disease. Study background: Patients met the persistent Graves' disease definition after over 5 years of antithyroid drugs with positive TSH receptor antibodies.

To make TCR beta libraries, researchers used iRepertoire HTBI primers and Arm-PCR of CDR3 regions. One entry per CDR3 protein, called by TCRdb with MiXCR from the multiplex PCR reads. The table records 350,000 to 500,000 distinct CDR3 sequences, approximately 22% of them present only once. Sample time point: persistent/refractory GD, antithyroid drugs over 5 years with positive TRAb. Making the TCR library involved RNA that had been extracted from PBMCs. Diagnoses of Graves' disease were made by American Thyroid Association guidelines. Study-wide findings and caveats: When disease was persistent, TRBV28, TRBJ1-2 and TRBJ2-5 were the favored segments.

Ten or more counts support this clonotype. The antigen is undetermined. This CDR3 has 15 amino acids. The junction had 11 bases not matched to a gene; V was cut back by 5 bases and J by 7 bases. The chain is built from TRBV12-3 or TRBV12-4 and TRBJ2-7; 10 bases are a match to TRBD1. This sequence was found in a female donor with Graves disease. The sample was peripheral blood mononuclear cells (PBMCs), taken when the disease was refractory, from a patient treated with antithyroid drugs. The chain's CDR3 is CASSGGTGAPVEQYF. The CDR3, as DNA: TGTGCCAGCAGTGGGGGGACAGGGGCCCCAGTAGAGCAGTACTTC.